The sequence of this T cell receptor (beta chain) was determined in a study of cytomegalovirus exposure and HLA in healthy donors (dated by TCRdb to 2016 to 2017). Study-level background: According to a later analysis, the 120 or so validation repertoires were produced on the same platform as the roughly 600 repertoires of the first cohort. The aim of the study was to test whether cataloging public T cell receptors could identify signatures of past pathogen exposure. A separate validation cohort of roughly 130 different subjects was used in addition to the roughly 620-subject first cohort. High-throughput TCR immunosequencing, statistical association of individual TCRs with disease status, and machine learning were combined to predict cytomegalovirus infection status.

Beyond this particular receptor, the publication reports: A total of 150 to 200 TCR beta chains were listed by the study as associated with cytomegalovirus. The classifier was reported to diagnose cytomegalovirus status with high specificity and sensitivity in both the original cohort and the validation cohort. Subsequent analysis determined that TCRs grouped into clusters in the first cohort also showed a tendency toward co-occurrence across the approximately 110 validation repertoires, and about 93% of cluster scores exceeded 0. A later analysis had no HLA typing for the validation cohort, so co-occurrence there was scored across all 120 repertoires. In vitro tests confirmed that three of the cytomegalovirus-associated TCR beta chains recognize cytomegalovirus antigens. It was suggested by the authors that the approach could potentially be generalized to other disease states and immunological phenotypes. Most TCR sequences were observed very rarely across donors, whereas some public TCRs were present in many individuals.

Note on this clone: Its cognate antigen has yet to be identified. Base quality data are lacking; no much larger clone is found one base away.

Receptor libraries were prepared by the immunoSEQ multiplex PCR assay. The original pipeline was this. A statistical classification framework was built to diagnose cytomegalovirus status from the catalog of TCR beta chain sequences. TCRdb obtained this table from immuneACCESS and retained in-frame rearrangements with V and J assigned. These tables miss some clones; where compared with another copy, unresolved V genes account for less than half of the shortfall, and the remainder is unexplained. V and J calls and clone size are as listed in that table; D and trimming were resolved from the DNA. This sample holds tens of thousands of clones; around 90% were observed only once. The ten largest clones capture 3% to 4% of the sample. The CDR3 runs 14 residues from the cysteine to the phenylalanine. CDR3 DNA is the only sequence kept; it has 42 bases, read in frame from the first base. Trimming at the junction amounts to 4 bases on V and 8 bases on J, and the germline ends lie 16 bases apart. CDR1 SGHRS and CDR2 YFSETQ were looked up in the germline V gene.

Donors formed part of the validation cohort, which comprised over a hundred subjects and was distinct from the first cohort of several hundred subjects. Sequencing was carried out using PBMCs. The source of this sequence is a woman younger than 35 in good health and CMV-seropositive. The rearranged chain carries TRBV5-1 and TRBJ2-1; the best D guess is TRBD2, with 6 bases matching. The DNA is TGCGCCAGCAGCGCAGGACTATCCGGTGATGAGCAGTTCTTC. Translated, this gives CASSAGLSGDEQFF.